This T cell receptor beta chain is drawn from a study of T-cell reconstitution after alpha-beta-depleted transplantation in children. This CDR3 has 17 amino acids. The germline gives CDR1 LGHDT, CDR2 YNNKEL (reference sequence). Losses at the gene ends were 1 base for V and 4 bases for J; bases not matched to a gene: 5. It was with unique molecular identifiers that the TCRbeta library was prepared. Using its own MiXCR run on the PCR reads, TCRdb lists one record per CDR3 protein. This sample yields around 600,000 distinct CDR3 sequences, of which 8% to 11% are seen a single time; less than 5% belongs to the top ten. This clonotype was seen only a few times.

The rearrangement uses TRBV3-1 and TRBJ2-1; 12 nucleotides line up with TRBD2. Sequencing was performed on PBMCs from the stem cell graft donor, taken from the stem cell graft. The sequence was collected from a human donor who donated a stem cell graft to a child with acute myeloid leukemia. Written as DNA, the CDR3 is TGTGCCAGCAGCCAAGTTTCTAGCGGGAGGGGGTACAATGAGCAGTTCTTC. As protein: CASSQVSSGRGYNEQFF.